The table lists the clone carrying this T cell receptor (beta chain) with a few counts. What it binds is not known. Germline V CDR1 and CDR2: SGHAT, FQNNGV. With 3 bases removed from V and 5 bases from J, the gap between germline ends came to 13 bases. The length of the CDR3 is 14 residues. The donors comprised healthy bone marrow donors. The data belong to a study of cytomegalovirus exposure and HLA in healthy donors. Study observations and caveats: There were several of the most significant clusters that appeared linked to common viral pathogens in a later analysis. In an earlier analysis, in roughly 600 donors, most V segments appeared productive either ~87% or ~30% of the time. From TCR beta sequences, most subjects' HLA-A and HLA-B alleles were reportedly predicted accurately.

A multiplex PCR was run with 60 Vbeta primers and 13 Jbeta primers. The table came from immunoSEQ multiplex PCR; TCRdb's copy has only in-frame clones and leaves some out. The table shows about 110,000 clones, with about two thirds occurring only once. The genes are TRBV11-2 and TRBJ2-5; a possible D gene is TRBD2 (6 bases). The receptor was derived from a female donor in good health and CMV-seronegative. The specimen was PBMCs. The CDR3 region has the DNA TGTGCCAGCAGCTTCCTACTAGCAGGGGAGACCCAGTACTTC. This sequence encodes CASSFLLAGETQYF.